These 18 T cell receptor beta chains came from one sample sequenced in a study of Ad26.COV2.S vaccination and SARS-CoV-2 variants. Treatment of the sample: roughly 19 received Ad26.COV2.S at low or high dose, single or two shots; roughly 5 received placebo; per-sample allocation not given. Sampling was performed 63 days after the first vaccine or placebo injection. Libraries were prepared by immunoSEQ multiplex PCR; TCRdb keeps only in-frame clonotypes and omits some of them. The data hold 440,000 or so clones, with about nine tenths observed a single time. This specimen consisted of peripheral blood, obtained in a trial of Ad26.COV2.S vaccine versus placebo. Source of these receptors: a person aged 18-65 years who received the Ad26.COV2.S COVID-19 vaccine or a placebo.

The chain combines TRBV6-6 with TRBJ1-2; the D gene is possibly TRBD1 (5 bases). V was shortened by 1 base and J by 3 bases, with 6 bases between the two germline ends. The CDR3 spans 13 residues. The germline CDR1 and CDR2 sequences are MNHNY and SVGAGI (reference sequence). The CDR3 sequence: CASSYLGDYGYTF. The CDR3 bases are TGTGCCAGCAGTTACTTAGGGGACTATGGCTACACCTTC.

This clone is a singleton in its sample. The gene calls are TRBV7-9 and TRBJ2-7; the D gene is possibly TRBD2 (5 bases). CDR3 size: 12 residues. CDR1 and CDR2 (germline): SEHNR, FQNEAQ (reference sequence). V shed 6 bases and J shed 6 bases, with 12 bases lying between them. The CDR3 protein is CASSSDGGEQYF. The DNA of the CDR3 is TGTGCCAGCAGTTCGGACGGAGGCGAGCAGTACTTC.

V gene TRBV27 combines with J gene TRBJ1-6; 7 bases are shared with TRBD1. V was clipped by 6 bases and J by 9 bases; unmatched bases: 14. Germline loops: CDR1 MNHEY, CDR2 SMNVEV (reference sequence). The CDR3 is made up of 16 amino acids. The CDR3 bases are TGTGCCAGCAGCCTCTCAGCCGGGACAGCCCTTTCACCCCTCCACTTT. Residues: CASSLSAGTALSPLHF.

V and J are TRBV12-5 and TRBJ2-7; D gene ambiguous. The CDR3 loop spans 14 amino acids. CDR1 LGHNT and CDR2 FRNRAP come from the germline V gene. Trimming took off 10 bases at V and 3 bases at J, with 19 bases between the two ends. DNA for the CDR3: TGTGCTACCCCCCACCCCGCCAATTACTACGAGCAGTACTTC. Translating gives CATPHPANYYEQYF.

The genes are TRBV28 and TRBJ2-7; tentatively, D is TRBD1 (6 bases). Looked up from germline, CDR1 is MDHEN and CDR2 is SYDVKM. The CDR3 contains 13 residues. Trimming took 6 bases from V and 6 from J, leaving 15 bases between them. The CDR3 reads CASSPYRAFEQYF. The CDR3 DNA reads TGTGCCAGCAGCCCTTACAGGGCATTCGAGCAGTACTTC.

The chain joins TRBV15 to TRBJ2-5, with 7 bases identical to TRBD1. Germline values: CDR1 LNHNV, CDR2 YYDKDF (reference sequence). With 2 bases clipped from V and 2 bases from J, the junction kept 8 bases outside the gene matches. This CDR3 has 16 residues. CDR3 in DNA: TGTGCCACCAGCAGAAATCCAGGGGGTTGGCAAGAGACCCAGTACTTC. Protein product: CATSRNPGGWQETQYF.

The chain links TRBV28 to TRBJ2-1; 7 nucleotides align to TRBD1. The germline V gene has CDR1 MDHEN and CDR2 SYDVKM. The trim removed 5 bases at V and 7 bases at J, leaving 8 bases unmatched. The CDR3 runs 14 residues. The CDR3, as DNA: TGTGCCAGCAGTACTCGGGACAGATGGAATGAGCAGTTCTTC. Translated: CASSTRDRWNEQFF. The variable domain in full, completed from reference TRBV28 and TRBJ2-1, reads DVKVTQSSRYLVKRTGEKVFLECVQDMDHENMFWYRQDPGLGLRLIYFSYDVKMKEKGDIPEGYSVSREKKERFSLILESASTNQTSMYLCASSTRDRWNEQFFGPGTRLTVL.

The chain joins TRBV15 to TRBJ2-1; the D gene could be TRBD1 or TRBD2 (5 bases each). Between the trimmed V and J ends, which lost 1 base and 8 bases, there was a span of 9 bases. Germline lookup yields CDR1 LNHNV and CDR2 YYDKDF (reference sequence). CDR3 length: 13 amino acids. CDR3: CATSRARGDEQFF. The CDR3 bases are TGTGCCACCAGCAGAGCTAGAGGGGATGAGCAGTTCTTC. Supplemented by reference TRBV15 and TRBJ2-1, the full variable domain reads DAMVIQNPRYQVTQFGKPVTLSCSQTLNHNVMYWYQQKSSQAPKLLFHYYDKDFNNEADTPDNFQSRRPNTSFCFLDIRSPGLGDTAMYLCATSRARGDEQFFGPGTRLTVL.

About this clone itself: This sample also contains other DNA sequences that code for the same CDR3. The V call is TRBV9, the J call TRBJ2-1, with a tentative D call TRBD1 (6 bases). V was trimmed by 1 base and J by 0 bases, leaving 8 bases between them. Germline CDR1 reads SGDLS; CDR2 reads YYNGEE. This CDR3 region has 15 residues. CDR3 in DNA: TGTGCCAGCAGCGTAACAGGGAGCTCCTACAATGAGCAGTTCTTC. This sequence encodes CASSVTGSSYNEQFF. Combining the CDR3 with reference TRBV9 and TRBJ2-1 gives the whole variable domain DSGVTQTPKHLITATGQRVTLRCSPRSGDLSVYWYQQSLDQGLQFLIQYYNGEERAKGNILERFSAQQFPDLHSELNLSSLELGDSALYFCASSVTGSSYNEQFFGPGTRLTVL.

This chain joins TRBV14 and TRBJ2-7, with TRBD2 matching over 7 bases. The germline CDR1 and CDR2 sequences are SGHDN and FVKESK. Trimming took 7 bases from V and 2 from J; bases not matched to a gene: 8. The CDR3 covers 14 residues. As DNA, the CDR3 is TGTGCCAGCAACCAGGGAGGGATTCCCTACGAGCAGTACTTC. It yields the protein CASNQGGIPYEQYF.

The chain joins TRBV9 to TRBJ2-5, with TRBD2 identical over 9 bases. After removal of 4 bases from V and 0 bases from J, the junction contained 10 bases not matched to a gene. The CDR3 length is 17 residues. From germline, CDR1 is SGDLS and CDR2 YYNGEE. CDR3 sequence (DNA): TGTGCCAGCAGCCCCAAGGTCACTAGCGGGTACCAAGAGACCCAGTACTTC. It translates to CASSPKVTSGYQETQYF.

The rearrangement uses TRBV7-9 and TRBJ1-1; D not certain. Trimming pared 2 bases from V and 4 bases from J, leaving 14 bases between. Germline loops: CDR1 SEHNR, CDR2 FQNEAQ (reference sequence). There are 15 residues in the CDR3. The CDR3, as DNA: TGTGCCAGCAGCTTATCTGTTGCGGGTTCCACTGAAGCTTTCTTT. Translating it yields CASSLSVAGSTEAFF.

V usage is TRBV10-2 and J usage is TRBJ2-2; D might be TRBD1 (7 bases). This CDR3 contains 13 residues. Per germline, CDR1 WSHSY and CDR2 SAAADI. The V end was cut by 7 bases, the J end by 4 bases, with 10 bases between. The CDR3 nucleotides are TGCGCCAGCAACCAGGGGGGCACCGGGGAGCTGTTTTTT. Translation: CASNQGGTGELFF.

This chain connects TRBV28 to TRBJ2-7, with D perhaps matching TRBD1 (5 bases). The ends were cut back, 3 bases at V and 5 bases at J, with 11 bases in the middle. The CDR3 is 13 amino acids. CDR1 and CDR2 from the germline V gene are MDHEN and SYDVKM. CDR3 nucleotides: TGTGCCAGCAGTTTTGGGGCCGGGCACGAGCAGTACTTC. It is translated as CASSFGAGHEQYF.

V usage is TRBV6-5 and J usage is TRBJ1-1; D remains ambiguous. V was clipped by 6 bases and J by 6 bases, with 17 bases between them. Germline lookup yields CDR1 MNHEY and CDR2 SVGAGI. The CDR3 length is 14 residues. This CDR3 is CASSSLKLRAEAFF. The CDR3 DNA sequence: TGTGCCAGCAGCTCCTTAAAACTTAGGGCTGAAGCTTTCTTT.

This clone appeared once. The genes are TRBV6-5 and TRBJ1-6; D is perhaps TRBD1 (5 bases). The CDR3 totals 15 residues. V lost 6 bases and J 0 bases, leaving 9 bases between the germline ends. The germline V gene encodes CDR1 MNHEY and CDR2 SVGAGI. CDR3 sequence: CASSRGVSYNSPLHF. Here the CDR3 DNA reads TGTGCCAGCAGCCGGGGGGTCTCCTATAATTCACCCCTCCACTTT.

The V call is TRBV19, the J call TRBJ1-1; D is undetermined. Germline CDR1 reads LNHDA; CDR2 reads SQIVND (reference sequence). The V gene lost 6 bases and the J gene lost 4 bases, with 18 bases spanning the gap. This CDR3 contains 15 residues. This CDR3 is CASSPPSRRSTEAFF. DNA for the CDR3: TGTGCCAGTAGCCCACCCTCCCGACGGTCCACTGAAGCTTTCTTT.

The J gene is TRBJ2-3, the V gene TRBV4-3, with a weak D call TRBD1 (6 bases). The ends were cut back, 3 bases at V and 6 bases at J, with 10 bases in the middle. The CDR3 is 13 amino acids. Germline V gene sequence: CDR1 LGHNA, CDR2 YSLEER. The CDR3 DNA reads TGCGCCAGCAGCCAGGACCAGGGGGATACGCAGTATTTT. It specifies CASSQDQGDTQYF.